These T cell receptor beta chains were read from a single sample in a study of PD-L1 blockade in urothelial cancer. Sequencing used immunoSEQ multiplex PCR; TCRdb keeps in-frame clones, though not all of them. Of roughly 50,000 clones detected, less than 90% appear once; the ten largest clones hold around 14%. The sample consisted of PBMCs, taken around atezolizumab (anti-PD-L1) treatment. The receptors were sampled from a man in his 70s with urothelial cancer. CDR3s include the opening cysteine and the closing phenylalanine or tryptophan. The D gene is left open where the match is weak. Size is stated for part of the rows, as once, few or many counts, or as a class when the clone is expanded.

J gene: TRBJ2-7; V gene: TRBV5-1; D gene: -; clone size: -; CDR3 DNA: TGCGCCAGCAGCTTGGGGACTGCAAATCAGCAGTACTTC; CDR3 protein: CASSLGTANQQYF
J gene: TRBJ2-5; V gene: TRBV11-2; D gene: -; clone size: once; CDR3 DNA: TGTGCCAGCAGCGCCCGAATACAGGGAGAGGCCCAGTACTTC; CDR3 protein: CASSARIQGEAQYF
J gene: TRBJ2-3; V gene: TRBV5-1; D gene: TRBD1; clone size: -; CDR3 DNA: TGCGCCAGCAGCTTTGGACAGGGCCGTACAGATACGCAGTATTTT; CDR3 protein: CASSFGQGRTDTQYF
J gene: TRBJ2-3; V gene: TRBV5-1; D gene: TRBD1; clone size: -; CDR3 DNA: TGCGCCAGCAGCCCTGGACAGGTGGCGCACAGATACGCGTATTTT; CDR3 protein: CASSPGQVAHRYAYF
J gene: TRBJ2-5; V gene: TRBV29-1; D gene: -; clone size: -; CDR3 DNA: TGCAGCGTTGATTACATTGAAGAGACCCAGTACTTC; CDR3 protein: CSVDYIEETQYF
J gene: TRBJ2-1; V gene: TRBV5-4; D gene: TRBD2; clone size: -; CDR3 DNA: TGTGCCAGCAGCTTAGCGGGGGGCCTGGGAAATGAGCAGTTCTTC; CDR3 protein: CASSLAGGLGNEQFF
J gene: TRBJ1-3; V gene: TRBV5-4; D gene: -; clone size: -; CDR3 DNA: TGTGCCAGCAGCGTGGGAGGGACTGGAAACACCATATATTTT; CDR3 protein: CASSVGGTGNTIYF
J gene: TRBJ1-2; V gene: TRBV27; D gene: TRBD1; clone size: once; CDR3 DNA: TGTGCCAGCAGTCTGACAGGGGTTGGCTACACCTTC; CDR3 protein: CASSLTGVGYTF
J gene: TRBJ2-1; V gene: TRBV28; D gene: TRBD2; clone size: -; CDR3 DNA: TGTGCCAGCAGTCCCGGGGGGGGCTCCTACAATGAGCAGTTCTTC; CDR3 protein: CASSPGGGSYNEQFF
J gene: TRBJ2-5; V gene: TRBV5-1; D gene: TRBD1; clone size: -; CDR3 DNA: TGCGCCAGCAGCCCGGGGGGACAGGGAGGCGAGACCCAGTACTTC; CDR3 protein: CASSPGGQGGETQYF
J gene: TRBJ1-5; V gene: TRBV2; D gene: TRBD1; clone size: -; CDR3 DNA: TGTGCCAGCGGGGGGACAGCCTTCAATCAGCCCCAGCATTTT; CDR3 protein: CASGGTAFNQPQHF
J gene: TRBJ1-5; V gene: TRBV7-3; D gene: -; clone size: once; CDR3 DNA: TGTGCCAGCAGCCTAGGGGGAGGCAATCAGCCCCAGCATTTT; CDR3 protein: CASSLGGGNQPQHF
J gene: TRBJ2-5; V gene: TRBV7-3; D gene: -; clone size: -; CDR3 DNA: TGTGCCAGCAGCTTAGGAGCGCAAGAGACCCAGTACTTC; CDR3 protein: CASSLGAQETQYF
J gene: TRBJ1-1; V gene: TRBV7-8; D gene: TRBD1; clone size: once; CDR3 DNA: TGTGCCAGCAGCCAGGGACAGGGGAGGTCAGCTGAAGCTTTCTTT; CDR3 protein: CASSQGQGRSAEAFF
J gene: TRBJ2-1; V gene: TRBV5-8; D gene: -; clone size: -; CDR3 DNA: TGTGCCAGCAGCTCACTAGGCAATGAGCAGTTCTTC; CDR3 protein: CASSSLGNEQFF
J gene: TRBJ2-2; V gene: TRBV7-2; D gene: -; clone size: -; CDR3 DNA: TGTGCCAGCAGCTTAACGGCGGGACGTACCGGGGAGCTGTTTTTT; CDR3 protein: CASSLTAGRTGELFF
J gene: TRBJ2-5; V gene: TRBV29-1; D gene: -; clone size: -; CDR3 DNA: TGCAGCGTTGATCGCAGGGGCGAGACCCAGTACTTC; CDR3 protein: CSVDRRGETQYF
J gene: TRBJ1-5; V gene: TRBV28; D gene: -; clone size: -; CDR3 DNA: TGTGCCAGCAGTTTCCTTGATCAGCCCCAGCATTTT; CDR3 protein: CASSFLDQPQHF
J gene: TRBJ2-1; V gene: TRBV15; D gene: TRBD1; clone size: -; CDR3 DNA: TGTGCCACCAGCGACCGGGACAGGGTAAATGAGCAGTTCTTC; CDR3 protein: CATSDRDRVNEQFF
J gene: TRBJ2-7; V gene: TRBV2; D gene: -; clone size: -; CDR3 DNA: TGTGCCAGCAGGGCCCCGGATCAGGACGAGCAGTACTTC; CDR3 protein: CASRAPDQDEQYF
J gene: TRBJ2-1; V gene: TRBV19; D gene: TRBD2; clone size: -; CDR3 DNA: TGTGCCAGTAGTATAGGTTGGAGCGGGAGGGCCAGAAATGAGCAGTTCTTC; CDR3 protein: CASSIGWSGRARNEQFF
J gene: TRBJ2-3; V gene: TRBV19; D gene: TRBD1; clone size: -; CDR3 DNA: TGTGCCAGTAGTCACGGACAGGGTCAACTCACAGATACGCAGTATTTT; CDR3 protein: CASSHGQGQLTDTQYF
J gene: TRBJ2-7; V gene: TRBV27; D gene: -; clone size: -; CDR3 DNA: TGTGCCAGCGCGGCCCACGGCAGGGTATACGAGCAGTACTTC; CDR3 protein: CASAAHGRVYEQYF
J gene: TRBJ2-1; V gene: TRBV18; D gene: TRBD2; clone size: -; CDR3 DNA: TGTGCCAGCTCACTTACGACTAGCGGGAGGGCCACTCGTAAGTTCTTC; CDR3 protein: CASSLTTSGRATRKFF
J gene: TRBJ1-2; V gene: TRBV19; D gene: -; clone size: once; CDR3 DNA: TGTGCCAGTAGCAGACAGGCCAACTATGGCTACACCTTC; CDR3 protein: CASSRQANYGYTF
J gene: TRBJ2-7; V gene: TRBV27; D gene: TRBD1; clone size: -; CDR3 DNA: TGTGCCAGCCGACGGACAGGGGCCTACGAGCAGTACTTC; CDR3 protein: CASRRTGAYEQYF
J gene: TRBJ1-2; V gene: TRBV19; D gene: -; clone size: -; CDR3 DNA: TGTGCCAGTAGACCCAGGGAGGGCGGCTATGGCTACACCTTC; CDR3 protein: CASRPREGGYGYTF
J gene: TRBJ2-7; V gene: TRBV28; D gene: TRBD2; clone size: once; CDR3 DNA: TGTGCCAGCAGATCCCCACCGGGACTAGCGGGAGGGGGCGAGCAGTACTTC; CDR3 protein: CASRSPPGLAGGGEQYF
J gene: TRBJ2-1; V gene: TRBV7-3; D gene: TRBD2; clone size: -; CDR3 DNA: TGTGCCAGCAGCTTTAGCGGGAGGGGTTACAATGAGCAGTTCTTC; CDR3 protein: CASSFSGRGYNEQFF